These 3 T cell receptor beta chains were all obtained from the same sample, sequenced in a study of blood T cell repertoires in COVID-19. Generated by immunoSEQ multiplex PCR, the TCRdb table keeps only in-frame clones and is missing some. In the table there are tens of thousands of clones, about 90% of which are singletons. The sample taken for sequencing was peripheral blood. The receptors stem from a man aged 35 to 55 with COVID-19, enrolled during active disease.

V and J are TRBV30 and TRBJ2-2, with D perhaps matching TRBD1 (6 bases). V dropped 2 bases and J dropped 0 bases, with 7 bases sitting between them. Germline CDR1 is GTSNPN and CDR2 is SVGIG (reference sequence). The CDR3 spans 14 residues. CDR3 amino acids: CAWSTGTNTGELFF. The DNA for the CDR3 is TGTGCCTGGAGTACAGGGACGAACACCGGGGAGCTGTTTTTT.

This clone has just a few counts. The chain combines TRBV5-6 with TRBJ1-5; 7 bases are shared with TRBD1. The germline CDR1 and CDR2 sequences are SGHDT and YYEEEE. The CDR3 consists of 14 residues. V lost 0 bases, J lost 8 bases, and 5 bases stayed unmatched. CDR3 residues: CASSLGYQGEPQHF. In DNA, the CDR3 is TGTGCCAGCAGCTTGGGGTATCAGGGGGAGCCCCAGCATTTT. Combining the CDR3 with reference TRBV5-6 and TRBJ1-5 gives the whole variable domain DAGVTQSPTHLIKTRGQQVTLRCSPKSGHDTVSWYQQALGQGPQFIFQYYEEEERQRGNFPDRFSGHQFPNYSSELNVNALLLGDSALYLCASSLGYQGEPQHFGDGTRLSIL.

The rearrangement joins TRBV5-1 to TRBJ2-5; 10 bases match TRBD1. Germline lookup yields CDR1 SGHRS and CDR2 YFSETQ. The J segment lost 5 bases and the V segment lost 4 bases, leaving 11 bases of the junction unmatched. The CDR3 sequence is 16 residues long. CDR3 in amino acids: CASSALPGQGSETQYF. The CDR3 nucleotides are TGCGCCAGCAGCGCGTTACCGGGACAGGGGAGCGAGACCCAGTACTTC.